This T cell receptor (beta chain) was retrieved from a study of cytomegalovirus exposure and HLA in healthy donors. The CDR3 runs to 15 residues. Germline V CDR1 and CDR2: GTSNPN, SVGIG (reference sequence). V lost 4 bases to trimming and J lost 3 bases; unmatched junction nucleotides: 10. A word on this clone: No antigen is known for it.

PCR used 60 Vbeta primers and 13 Jbeta primers. This table comes from immunoSEQ multiplex PCR, and its TCRdb copy is limited to in-frame clones, with some not included. The sample shows tens of thousands of clones, around four fifths of them seen only once. Findings of the study overall: The authors assumed roughly uniform sequencing depth across donors for presence/absence analyses. Certain indistinguishable V segments, among them TRBV6-2 and TRBV6-3, were excluded.

This clonotype originated in a male donor in good health and CMV-seropositive. Material: PBMCs. The chain combines TRBV30 with TRBJ1-2; 8 bases fit TRBD1. The CDR3: CAWKQGGAQDYGYTF. Written as DNA, the CDR3 is TGTGCCTGGAAACAGGGGGGGGCGCAGGACTATGGCTACACCTTC.